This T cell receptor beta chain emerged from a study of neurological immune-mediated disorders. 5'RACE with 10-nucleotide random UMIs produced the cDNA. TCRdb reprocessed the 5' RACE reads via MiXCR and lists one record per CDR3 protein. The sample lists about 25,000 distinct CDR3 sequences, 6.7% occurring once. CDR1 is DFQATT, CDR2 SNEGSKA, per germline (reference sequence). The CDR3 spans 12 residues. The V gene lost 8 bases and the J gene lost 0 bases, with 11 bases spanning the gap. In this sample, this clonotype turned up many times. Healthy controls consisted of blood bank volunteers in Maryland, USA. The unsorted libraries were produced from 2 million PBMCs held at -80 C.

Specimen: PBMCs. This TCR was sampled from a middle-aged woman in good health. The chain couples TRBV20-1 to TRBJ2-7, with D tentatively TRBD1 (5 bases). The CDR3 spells CSPGSNSYEQYF. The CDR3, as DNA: TGCAGTCCAGGGTCCAACTCCTACGAGCAGTACTTC.